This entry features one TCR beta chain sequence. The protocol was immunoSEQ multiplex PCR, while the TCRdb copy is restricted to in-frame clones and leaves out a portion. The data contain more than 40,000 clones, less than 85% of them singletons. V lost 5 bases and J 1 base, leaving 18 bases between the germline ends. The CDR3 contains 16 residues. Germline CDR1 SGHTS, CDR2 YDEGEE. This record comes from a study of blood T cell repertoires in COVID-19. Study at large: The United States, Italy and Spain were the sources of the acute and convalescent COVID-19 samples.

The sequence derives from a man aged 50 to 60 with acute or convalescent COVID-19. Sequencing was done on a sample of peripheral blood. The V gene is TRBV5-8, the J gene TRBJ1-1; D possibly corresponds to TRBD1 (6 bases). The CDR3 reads CASRRRGGQSNTEAFF. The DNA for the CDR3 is TGTGCCAGCAGACGTCGGGGTGGACAGTCGAACACTGAAGCTTTCTTT.